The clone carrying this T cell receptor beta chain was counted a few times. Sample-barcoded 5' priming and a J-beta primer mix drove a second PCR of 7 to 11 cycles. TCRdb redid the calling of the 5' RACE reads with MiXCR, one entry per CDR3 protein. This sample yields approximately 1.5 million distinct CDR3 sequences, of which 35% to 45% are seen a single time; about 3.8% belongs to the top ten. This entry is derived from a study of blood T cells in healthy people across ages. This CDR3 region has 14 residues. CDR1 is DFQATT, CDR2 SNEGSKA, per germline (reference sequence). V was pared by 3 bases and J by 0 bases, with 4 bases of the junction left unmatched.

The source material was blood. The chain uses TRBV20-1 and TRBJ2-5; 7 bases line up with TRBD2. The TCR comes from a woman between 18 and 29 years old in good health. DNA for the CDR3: TGCAGTGCTAGGGCTAGCGGATACCAAGAGACCCAGTACTTC. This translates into CSARASGYQETQYF.